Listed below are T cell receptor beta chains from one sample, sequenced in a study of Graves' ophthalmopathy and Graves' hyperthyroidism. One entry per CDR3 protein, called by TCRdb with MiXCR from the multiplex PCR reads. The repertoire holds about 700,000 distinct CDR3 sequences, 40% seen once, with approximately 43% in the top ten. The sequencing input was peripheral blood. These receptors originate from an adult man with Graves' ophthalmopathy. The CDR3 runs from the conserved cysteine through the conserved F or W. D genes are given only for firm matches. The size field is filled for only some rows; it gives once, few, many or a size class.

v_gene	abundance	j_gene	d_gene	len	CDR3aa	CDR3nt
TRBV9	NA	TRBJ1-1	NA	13	CASSDEQFPEAFF	TGTGCCAGCAGTGATGAACAGTTCCCTGAAGCTTTCTTT
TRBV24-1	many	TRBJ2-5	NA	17	CATSFGDRPGAQETQYF	TGTGCCACCAGTTTTGGAGATAGACCCGGCGCGCAAGAGACCCAGTACTTC
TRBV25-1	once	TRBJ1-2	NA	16	CASRNPRTGQNSGYTF	TGTGCCAGCAGGAACCCCCGCACAGGGCAAAACTCTGGCTACACCTTC
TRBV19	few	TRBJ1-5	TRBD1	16	CASSPQGAQDNQPQHF	TGTGCCAGTAGTCCCCAGGGGGCGCAGGACAATCAGCCCCAGCATTTT
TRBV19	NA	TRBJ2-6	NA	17	CASTRSAGSSGANVLTF	TGTGCCAGTACCCGTTCCGCAGGGAGCTCTGGGGCCAACGTCCTGACTTTC
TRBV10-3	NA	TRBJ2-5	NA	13	CAISIGSQETQYF	TGTGCCATCAGTATCGGTAGTCAAGAGACCCAGTACTTC
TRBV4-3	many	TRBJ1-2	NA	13	CASSQPDGLGYTF	TGCGCCAGCAGCCAACCCGACGGTCTTGGCTACACCTTC
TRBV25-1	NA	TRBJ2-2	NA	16	CASSYSADTNTGELFF	TGTGCCAGCAGTTACTCAGCGGACACGAACACCGGGGAGCTGTTTTTT
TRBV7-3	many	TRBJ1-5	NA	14	CASSSVYSNQPQHF	TGTGCCAGCAGCTCCGTCTATAGCAATCAGCCCCAGCATTTT
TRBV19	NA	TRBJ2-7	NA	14	CASSRRGAAHEQYF	TGTGCCAGTAGTCGTCGGGGTGCAGCCCACGAGCAGTACTTC
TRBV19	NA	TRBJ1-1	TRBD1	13	CASSFRAGTGVFF	TGTGCCAGCAGTTTTCGGGCCGGGACAGGGGTTTTCTTT
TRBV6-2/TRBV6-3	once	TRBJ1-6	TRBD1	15	CATSSEGQGWSPLHF	TGTGCCACCAGCAGCGAGGGACAGGGCTGGTCACCCCTCCACTTT
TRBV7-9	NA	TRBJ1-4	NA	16	CASSLAGRGLNEKLFF	TGTGCCAGCAGCTTAGCGGGAAGGGGTCTTAATGAAAAACTGTTTTTT
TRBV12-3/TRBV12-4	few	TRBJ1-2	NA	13	CASGVQGNYGYTF	TGTGCCAGCGGCGTTCAGGGAAACTATGGCTACACCTTC
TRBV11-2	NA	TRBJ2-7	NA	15	CASSPRWRGRYEQYF	TGTGCCAGCAGCCCTCGTTGGAGGGGCCGATACGAGCAGTACTTC
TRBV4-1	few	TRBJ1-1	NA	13	CASSQGPSREAFF	TGCGCCAGCAGCCAAGGTCCGTCCCGTGAAGCTTTCTTT
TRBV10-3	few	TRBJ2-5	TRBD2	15	CASSYIAGGTETQYF	TGTGCCAGCAGTTACATAGCGGGGGGCACAGAGACCCAGTACTTC
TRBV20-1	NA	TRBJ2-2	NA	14	CSARDLAGAGELFF	TGCAGTGCTAGAGATTTGGCAGGGGCAGGGGAGCTGTTTTTT
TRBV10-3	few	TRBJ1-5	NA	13	CATLPEVNRPQHF	TGTGCCACCTTACCGGAGGTCAATCGGCCCCAGCATTTT
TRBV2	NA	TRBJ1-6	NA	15	CASVGAGDPNSPLHF	TGTGCCAGCGTTGGGGCTGGGGACCCCAATTCACCCCTCCACTTT
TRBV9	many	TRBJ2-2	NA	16	CASSGVEGTNTGELFF	TGTGCCAGCAGCGGCGTAGAGGGGACGAACACCGGGGAGCTGTTTTTT
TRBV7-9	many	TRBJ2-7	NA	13	CASSLTQGYEQYF	TGCGCCAGCAGCTTGACGCAGGGCTACGAGCAGTACTTC
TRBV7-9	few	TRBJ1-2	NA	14	CASSLAERNYGYTF	TGTGCCAGCAGCTTAGCGGAGAGGAACTATGGCTACACCTTC
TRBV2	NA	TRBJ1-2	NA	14	CASAGGPMGYGYTF	TGTGCCAGCGCGGGGGGGCCTATGGGCTATGGCTACACCTTC
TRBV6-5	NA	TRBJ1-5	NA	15	CASRPRGSSNQPQHF	TGTGCCAGCAGACCCCGCGGGTCCAGCAATCAGCCCCAGCATTTT
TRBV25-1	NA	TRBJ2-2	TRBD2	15	CASDGRTSLTGELFF	TGTGCCAGCGATGGCAGGACTAGCCTCACCGGGGAGCTGTTTTTT
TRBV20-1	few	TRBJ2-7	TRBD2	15	CSAPGLAGGPYEQYF	TGCAGTGCACCGGGACTAGCGGGAGGTCCCTACGAGCAGTACTTC
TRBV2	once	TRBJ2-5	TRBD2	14	CASTPAGALETQYF	TGTGCCAGCACCCCAGCGGGGGCCCTAGAGACCCAGTACTTC
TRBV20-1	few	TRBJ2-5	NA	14	CSARGVADQETQYF	TGCAGTGCTAGAGGGGTAGCCGACCAAGAGACCCAGTACTTC
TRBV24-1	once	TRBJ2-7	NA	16	CATSDSDRDGAYEQYF	TGTGCCACCAGTGATTCCGACCGGGACGGAGCATACGAGCAGTACTTC
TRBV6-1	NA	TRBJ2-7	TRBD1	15	CASRAGQGVAYEQYF	TGTGCCAGCAGGGCGGGACAGGGGGTCGCCTACGAGCAGTACTTC
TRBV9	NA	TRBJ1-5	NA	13	CASSSGAVQPQHF	TGTGCCAGCTCTTCGGGGGCTGTCCAGCCCCAGCATTTT
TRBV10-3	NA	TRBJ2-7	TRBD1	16	CAISDAPGTGTYEQYF	TGTGCCATCAGTGACGCCCCGGGGACAGGGACCTACGAGCAGTACTTC
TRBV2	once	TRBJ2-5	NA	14	CASSYLRTQETQYF	TGTGCCAGCAGTTACCTTCGGACTCAAGAGACCCAGTACTTC
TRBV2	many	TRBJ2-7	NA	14	CASSEAGGAGEQYF	TGTGCCAGCAGTGAAGCAGGGGGCGCGGGAGAGCAGTACTTC
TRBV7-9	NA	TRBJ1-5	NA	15	CASSSTLGSNQPQHF	TGTGCCAGCAGTTCCACCCTCGGGAGCAATCAGCCCCAGCATTTT
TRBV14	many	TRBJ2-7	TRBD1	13	CASSQPGGYEQYF	TGTGCCAGCAGCCAACCAGGGGGCTACGAGCAGTACTTC
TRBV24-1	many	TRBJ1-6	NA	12	CATSAGNSPLHF	TGTGCCACCAGTGCAGGGAATTCACCCCTCCACTTT
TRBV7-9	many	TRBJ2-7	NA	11	CASSPNYEQYF	TGTGCCAGCAGTCCGAACTACGAGCAGTACTTC
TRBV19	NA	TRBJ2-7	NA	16	CASSPEGNGGTLEQYF	TGTGCCAGCAGCCCCGAAGGTAATGGCGGGACGCTCGAGCAGTACTTC
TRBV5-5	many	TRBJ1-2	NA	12	CASSLSWDGYTF	TGTGCCAGCAGCTTGAGTTGGGATGGCTACACCTTC
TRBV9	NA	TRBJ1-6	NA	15	CASSGGTRTNSPLHF	TGTGCCAGCAGCGGGGGGACAAGAACCAATTCACCCCTCCACTTT
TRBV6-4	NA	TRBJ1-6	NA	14	CASSYGSPGSPLHF	TGTGCCAGCAGTTACGGGTCCCCGGGGTCACCCCTCCACTTT
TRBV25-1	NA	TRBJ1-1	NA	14	CASILSGRNTEAFF	TGTGCCAGCATCTTGTCGGGGAGGAACACTGAAGCTTTCTTT
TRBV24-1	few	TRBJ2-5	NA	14	CATGDGGYQETQYF	TGTGCCACCGGTGATGGAGGGTACCAAGAGACCCAGTACTTC
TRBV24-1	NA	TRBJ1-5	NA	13	CASAGRGRQPQHF	TGTGCTAGTGCCGGGCGAGGGAGGCAGCCCCAGCATTTT
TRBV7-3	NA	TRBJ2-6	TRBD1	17	CASSPGQGNTGANVLTF	TGTGCCAGCAGCCCCGGACAGGGGAACACTGGGGCCAACGTCCTGACTTTC
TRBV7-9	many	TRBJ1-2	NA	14	CASSSPSGGRGYTF	TGTGCCAGCAGCTCCCCCTCCGGAGGGCGCGGCTACACCTTC
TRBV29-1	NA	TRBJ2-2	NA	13	CSVESANTGELFF	TGCAGCGTTGAATCCGCGAACACCGGGGAGCTGTTTTTT
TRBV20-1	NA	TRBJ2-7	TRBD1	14	CSAKGAQGGYEQYF	TGCAGTGCCAAGGGGGCTCAGGGTGGCTACGAGCAGTACTTC
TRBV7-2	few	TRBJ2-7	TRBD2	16	CASIPGGLALSYEQYF	TGTGCCAGCATCCCAGGGGGACTAGCGCTTTCCTACGAGCAGTACTTC
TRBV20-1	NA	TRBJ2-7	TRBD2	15	CSAFPSGRGGHEQYF	TGCAGTGCTTTTCCTAGCGGACGAGGAGGCCACGAGCAGTACTTC
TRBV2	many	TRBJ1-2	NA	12	CASRPGPYGYTF	TGTGCCAGCAGGCCGGGGCCCTATGGCTACACCTTC
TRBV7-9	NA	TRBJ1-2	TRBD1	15	CASRKDRAPNYGYTF	TGTGCCAGCAGAAAAGACAGGGCACCTAACTATGGCTACACCTTC
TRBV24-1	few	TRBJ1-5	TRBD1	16	CASSTAGTVSNQPQHF	TGTGCCAGCAGTACCGCTGGGACAGTGAGCAATCAGCCCCAGCATTTT
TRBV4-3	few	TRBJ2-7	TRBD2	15	CASSQVAGVSYEQYF	TGCGCCAGCAGCCAAGTAGCGGGAGTCTCCTACGAGCAGTACTTC
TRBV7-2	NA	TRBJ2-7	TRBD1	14	CASSSWTGNYEQYF	TGTGCCAGCAGCTCCTGGACAGGGAACTACGAGCAGTACTTC
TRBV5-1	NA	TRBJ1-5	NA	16	CASSLGTAGNNQPQHF	TGCGCCAGCAGCTTGGGGACAGCCGGTAACAATCAGCCCCAGCATTTT